Listed below are T cell receptor beta chains from one sample, sequenced in a study of blood T cell repertoires in COVID-19. TCRdb's copy holds only in-frame clones and misses some; the assay was immunoSEQ multiplex PCR. The table lists about 93,000 clones, about nine tenths of them singletons. Source material: peripheral blood. All receptors come from a man aged 55 to 70 with COVID-19, enrolled during active disease. The CDR3 runs from the conserved cysteine through the conserved F or W. A D gene is named only where the DNA matches it firmly. Only part of the rows carry a size: once, few, many, or a class if the clone is expanded.

d_call j_call v_call clone_size cdr3_nt cdr3_aa
NA TRBJ1-1 TRBV18 NA TGTGCCAGCCGGGGGGGGAACACTGAAGCTTTCTTT CASRGGNTEAFF
TRBD2 TRBJ2-7 TRBV2 NA TGTGCCACCGTTGGCGGGAGGGTTTACGAGCAGTACTTC CATVGGRVYEQYF
NA TRBJ2-7 TRBV6-5 NA TGTGCCAGCAGTAGACAAAGCACTCCCTCCTACGAGCAGTACTTC CASSRQSTPSYEQYF
NA TRBJ2-5 TRBV11-2 NA TGTGCCAGCAGCCCAAGACCGGGGTACGAGGAGACCCAGTACTTC CASSPRPGYEETQYF
NA TRBJ1-2 TRBV19 NA TGTGCCAGTAGTATAGAGCCGGGGGGGTACTATGGCTACACCTTC CASSIEPGGYYGYTF
TRBD1 TRBJ1-3 TRBV5-4 NA TGTGCCAGCAGCCCCCGGACAGGATCAAACACCATATATTTT CASSPRTGSNTIYF
TRBD1 TRBJ2-3 TRBV29-1 NA TGCAGCGCCAGAGAAGGGACAGCTCCAACAGATACGCAGTATTTT CSAREGTAPTDTQYF
NA TRBJ2-2 TRBV27 NA TGTGCCAGCAGTTTACTTGTCGGTGCGAACACCGGGGAGCTGTTTTTT CASSLLVGANTGELFF
NA TRBJ2-7 TRBV18 NA TGTGCCAGCTCCCGAGAGGGGGTACTCTCCTACGAGCAGTACTTC CASSREGVLSYEQYF
NA TRBJ1-2 TRBV18 NA TGTGCCAGCTCACCAGAGGGAGACCTAGGGAACTATGGCTACACCTTC CASSPEGDLGNYGYTF
NA TRBJ1-3 TRBV7-7 NA TGTGCCAGCAGCTTAGGAGGGGAGGCTGGAAACACCATATATTTT CASSLGGEAGNTIYF
NA TRBJ2-5 TRBV24-1 NA TGTGCCACCAGTGACCGGACAGCTCAAGAGACCCAGTACTTC CATSDRTAQETQYF
NA TRBJ2-2 TRBV11-3 NA TGTGCCAGCAATATGGGTCAGGGCTGGACCGGGGAGCTGTTTTTT CASNMGQGWTGELFF
NA TRBJ1-2 TRBV30 NA TGTGCCTGGAGCCCCGGGCAGATCTCGGGGTATGGCTACACCTTC CAWSPGQISGYGYTF
NA TRBJ1-6 TRBV9 once TGTGCCAGCAGCTCACTTTCCGGGGTTTCACCCCTCCACTTT CASSSLSGVSPLHF
TRBD2 TRBJ2-1 TRBV7-9 NA TGTGCCAGCAGCTTAGTAAAGAGCGGGAGGTTTCTCCATGAGCAGTTCTTC CASSLVKSGRFLHEQFF
NA TRBJ1-2 TRBV6-5 NA TGTGCCAGCCGGTGGGGGGTAAATGGCTATGGCTACACCTTC CASRWGVNGYGYTF
TRBD1 TRBJ2-5 TRBV27 once TGTGCCAGCAGTTTCACTTCACCTTGGACAGGGGAGACCCAGTACTTC CASSFTSPWTGETQYF
TRBD1 TRBJ1-3 TRBV5-4 NA TGTGCCAGCAGCCCGTCAGGGGGCCCGGGAAACACCATATATTTT CASSPSGGPGNTIYF
NA TRBJ2-7 TRBV30 few TGTGCCTGGAGTATCTCCTCCTACGAGCAGTACTTC CAWSISSYEQYF
TRBD2 TRBJ2-5 TRBV5-1 NA TGCGCCAGCAGCTTGGAGGGTACTAGCGGTCCGGAGACCCAGTACTTC CASSLEGTSGPETQYF
NA TRBJ2-2 TRBV5-1 NA TGCGCCAGCAGCTTGTCCGGGGGCACCGGGGAGCTGTTTTTT CASSLSGGTGELFF
NA TRBJ2-7 TRBV2 NA TGTGCCAGCAGCCCCAACAGGGTTGGAACCTACGAGCAGTACTTC CASSPNRVGTYEQYF
TRBD1 TRBJ2-3 TRBV5-4 NA TGTGCCAGCAGCTTGGGGACAGGGGGGGATACGCAGTATTTT CASSLGTGGDTQYF
TRBD1 TRBJ2-7 TRBV7-2 NA TGTGCCAGCAGCTCGCAGGGGGACTACGAGCAGTACTTC CASSSQGDYEQYF
TRBD1 TRBJ2-4 TRBV18 few TGTGCCAGCTCAGCAGGACAGGGAAACATTCAGTACTTC CASSAGQGNIQYF
NA TRBJ1-1 TRBV30 NA TGTGCCTGGAGGGGCCTCACTGAAGCTTTCTTT CAWRGLTEAFF
TRBD2 TRBJ2-7 TRBV6-1 NA TGTGCCAGCAGTGAAGGGACTAGCCCCTACGAGCAGTACTTC CASSEGTSPYEQYF
TRBD1 TRBJ1-6 TRBV4-2 NA TGTGCCAGCAGCCATGAGGACAGGGTTAATTCACCCCTCCACTTT CASSHEDRVNSPLHF
NA TRBJ1-2 TRBV30 NA TGTGCCTGCCTCAGGGGCACCTATGGCTACACCTTC CACLRGTYGYTF
NA TRBJ2-1 TRBV7-9 NA TGTGCCAGCAGCTCTCTAGGGGGCCTAGCGTACAATGAGCAGTTCTTC CASSSLGGLAYNEQFF
TRBD1 TRBJ2-1 TRBV7-9 NA TGTGCCAGCAGGTCGAGACAGGGAAGTGAGCAGTTCTTC CASRSRQGSEQFF
NA TRBJ1-5 TRBV2 NA TGTGCCAGCAGTGGTCCCGGAGGGGGCAATCAGCCCCAGCATTTT CASSGPGGGNQPQHF
NA TRBJ1-2 TRBV6-5 NA TGTGCCAGCAGACCGGGGCAGGGGAATGGCTACACCTTC CASRPGQGNGYTF
NA TRBJ2-5 TRBV27 once TGTGCCAGCAGTTTAAGCCCGGGAACACAAGAGACCCAGTACTTC CASSLSPGTQETQYF
NA TRBJ1-3 TRBV10-2 once TGCGCCAGCAGTACAGGGAGCTCTGGAAACACCATATATTTT CASSTGSSGNTIYF
NA TRBJ2-3 TRBV28 NA TGTGCCAGCAGTCACGACGTCTCAGGGACTAGCACAGATACGCAGTATTTT CASSHDVSGTSTDTQYF
TRBD2 TRBJ2-7 TRBV3-1/TRBV3-2 NA TGTGCCAGCAGCCAAGATTCCCGTAGCGGGAGGGCGTTGGGGAGGGAGCAGTACTTC CASSQDSRSGRALGREQYF
NA TRBJ2-5 TRBV4-1 NA TGCGCCAGCAGCCAAGAAAAGAGGGCGGGGTACCAAGAGACCCAGTACTTC CASSQEKRAGYQETQYF
NA TRBJ2-5 TRBV6-2/TRBV6-3 NA TGTGCCAGCAGTTACTCCGGGGGGACCCAGTACTTC CASSYSGGTQYF
NA TRBJ2-3 TRBV5-1 NA TGCGCCACTCTCAGACCCGGGGAAGATACGCAGTATTTT CATLRPGEDTQYF